The present entry profiles one TCR beta chain with its context. V was trimmed by 2 bases and J by 5 bases, leaving 10 bases between them. This CDR3 region has 13 residues. Germline assignment: CDR1 SGHDN and CDR2 FVKESK. The sample originates from a study of cytomegalovirus exposure and HLA in healthy donors. The table came from immunoSEQ multiplex PCR; TCRdb's copy has only in-frame clones and leaves some out. Of around 240,000 clones listed, around 90% are singletons. The material sequenced was PBMCs. The sequence was collected from a woman younger than 35 in good health and CMV-seronegative. The chain is built from TRBV14 and TRBJ2-7; maybe TRBD2 (6 bases). DNA of the CDR3: TGTGCCAGCAGCCAACTAGCGCCAGACGAGCAGTACTTC. It specifies CASSQLAPDEQYF.